The 23 T cell receptor beta chains given below trace back to one sample, sequenced in a study of monozygotic twins with inflammatory bowel disease. TCRdb reprocessed the 5' RACE reads and reports one entry per CDR3 protein, with no DNA. This table lists roughly 200,000 distinct CDR3 sequences. The sample comprised blood. These receptors all stem from a human donor with ulcerative colitis or Crohn's disease, or a healthy co-twin of an affected twin (not recorded which).

CDR3 sequence: CASSPHRGGPLHF. V usage is TRBV12-3 or TRBV12-4 and J usage is TRBJ1-6; TCRdb picks TRBD1, but there is no DNA to check that call. This CDR3 spans 13 amino acids.

The gene calls are TRBV12-3 or TRBV12-4 and TRBJ1-4. This CDR3 contains 16 residues. The CDR3 spells CASSFKKSSVSGELFF.

The chain carries TRBV3-1 and TRBJ2-6. This CDR3 is 16 amino acids long. The germline gives CDR1 LGHDT, CDR2 YNNKEL (reference sequence). The CDR3 here is CASSRHENSGANVLTF.

The chain uses TRBV7-3 and TRBJ2-3. Germline CDR1 is SGHTA and CDR2 is FQGTGA. This CDR3 has 14 amino acids. CDR3 loop: CASSSGWGTDTQYF.

V is TRBV7-2 and J is TRBJ2-7. Germline CDR1 and CDR2: SGHTA and FQGNSA. The CDR3 length is 16 residues. The CDR3 loop is CASSPLFRVTTYEQYF.

V gene TRBV5-1 combines with J gene TRBJ1-1. The CDR3 contains 11 residues. Germline V gives CDR1 SGHRS, CDR2 YFSETQ. CDR3 amino acids: CASSSGHDAFF.

This rearrangement joins TRBV4-1 to TRBJ1-1. The CDR3 is 12 residues long. The germline V gene has CDR1 MGHRA and CDR2 YSYEKL. CDR3: CASSQDRAEAFF.

The CDR3 protein is CASSLSEHYGYTF. This chain uses TRBV7-9 with TRBJ1-2. Looked up from germline, CDR1 is SEHNR and CDR2 is FQNEAQ (reference sequence). This CDR3 comprises 13 residues.

The chain uses TRBV30 and TRBJ2-2; no DNA is available, so the TRBD2 call from TCRdb remains unchecked. CDR3 size: 19 residues. Germline-derived CDR1 and CDR2 are GTSNPN and SVGIG (reference sequence). The CDR3 is CAVTKGTSGRFQNTGELFF.

The gene calls are TRBV7-3 and TRBJ2-1; TCRdb's D gene call, TRBD2, goes unchecked for lack of DNA. The germline V gene has CDR1 SGHTA and CDR2 FQGTGA. The CDR3 is 16 amino acids. CDR3 protein: CASSLIAGSSYNEQFF.

The J gene is TRBJ1-1, the V gene TRBV6-1; TCRdb returns TRBD1, unconfirmable since there is no DNA. CDR3 length: 16 residues. Germline CDR1 MNHNS, CDR2 SASEGT. CDR3: CASSARQNRRNTEAFF.

This sequence joins TRBV4-1 and TRBJ2-3; there is no DNA to check the TCRdb D call of TRBD2. Germline CDR1 MGHRA, CDR2 YSYEKL. This CDR3 comprises 18 residues. The CDR3 region is CASSQEGLPKLDTDTQYF.

The chain links TRBV5-4 to TRBJ2-1; the TCRdb call, TRBD2, lacks DNA for checking. The CDR3 loop spans 15 amino acids. Per the germline V gene, CDR1 is SGHNT and CDR2 is YYREEE (reference sequence). CDR3 protein: CASSWGTSGTSEQFF.

The genes are TRBV30 and TRBJ2-5; absent DNA, TCRdb's TRBD2 call cannot be checked. Looked up from germline, CDR1 is GTSNPN and CDR2 is SVGIG (reference sequence). CDR3 size: 12 residues. The CDR3 loop reads CAWSLRGETQYF.

The chain uses TRBV5-4 and TRBJ2-5. This CDR3 region has 14 residues. Germline CDR1 SGHNT, CDR2 YYREEE (reference sequence). The CDR3 spells CASSLPGFQETQYF.

This chain connects TRBV7-2 to TRBJ2-1; as DNA is missing, the TRBD2 call by TCRdb cannot be tested. The germline V gene has CDR1 SGHTA and CDR2 FQGNSA. CDR3 length equals 14 residues. CDR3 sequence reads: CASSPDYTYNEQFF.

The CDR3 spells CASSVDGATNEKLFF. The chain is built from TRBV5-1 and TRBJ1-4. The CDR3 consists of 15 residues. Germline V CDR1 and CDR2: SGHRS, YFSETQ.

V and J are TRBV11-1 and TRBJ1-2; TCRdb gives TRBD1 as the D gene, but with no DNA this cannot be confirmed. The CDR3 is made up of 18 amino acids. The germline V gene has CDR1 SGHAT and CDR2 FQDESV (reference sequence). This chain's CDR3 is CASSFIPGQGDIGYGYTF. Filled out from reference TRBV11-1 and TRBJ1-2, the complete variable domain reads EAEVAQSPRYKITEKSQAVAFWCDPISGHATLYWYRQILGQGPELLVQFQDESVVDDSQLPKDRFSAERLKGVDSTLKIQPAELGDSAMYLCASSFIPGQGDIGYGYTFGSGTRLTVV.

CDR3 region: CSATDGDTSYGYTF. V and J are TRBV20-1 and TRBJ1-2; TCRdb picks TRBD1, but there is no DNA to check that call. The length of the CDR3 is 14 residues. Germline assignment: CDR1 DFQATT and CDR2 SNEGSKA (reference sequence).

The chain recombines TRBV7-3 with TRBJ2-2; TCRdb returns TRBD2, unconfirmable since there is no DNA. The CDR3 is 16 residues long. Germline-derived CDR1 and CDR2 are SGHTA and FQGTGA. The CDR3 sequence: CASSSRLVGNTGELFF.

The chain recombines TRBV7-6 with TRBJ2-3; the D call of TRBD2 rests on TCRdb alone, since no DNA is present to check it. Germline CDR1 is SGHVS and CDR2 is FNYEAQ. The length of the CDR3 is 17 residues. The CDR3 is CASSLAPASGDTDTQYF.

J is TRBJ2-6 and V is TRBV20-1; with no DNA, the TCRdb D assignment of TRBD1 cannot be verified. CDR1 and CDR2 (germline): DFQATT, SNEGSKA (reference sequence). The CDR3 is 18 residues long. The CDR3: CSARDTGQGNSGANVLTF.

The CDR3 loop is CASSRLQGALYNEQFF. J is TRBJ2-1 and V is TRBV5-1; TCRdb calls TRBD2, which cannot be checked without DNA. The V gene's germline CDR1 is SGHRS and CDR2 YFSETQ. The CDR3 is 16 residues long.